These 20 T cell receptor beta chains originate from one sample sequenced in a study of blood T cell repertoires in COVID-19. Sequencing was performed with immunoSEQ multiplex PCR; in TCRdb, only in-frame clones are kept and a portion is missing. The sample carries roughly 180,000 clones, approximately 91% recorded once. The sequenced material came from peripheral blood. Source of these receptors: a man in his sixties or seventies with active or convalescent COVID-19.

V and J are TRBV28 and TRBJ2-6, with 11 bases lining up with TRBD1. This CDR3 has 17 residues. V was pared by 7 bases and J by 0 bases, with 5 bases of the junction left unmatched. CDR1 is MDHEN and CDR2 is SYDVKM in the germline V gene. The CDR3 bases are TGTGCCAGCAACTCGGGACAGGGGGTCTCTGGGGCCAACGTCCTGACTTTC. Its translation: CASNSGQGVSGANVLTF.

This clone showed up just once. V and J are TRBV6-4 and TRBJ1-4; 8 bases agree with TRBD1. The V gene's germline CDR1 is MRHNA and CDR2 SNTAGT. This CDR3 is built from 13 residues. The ends lost 3 bases at V and 14 bases at J; junction bases unmatched: 8. The DNA of the CDR3 is TGTGCCAGCAGTGAGAGCAGGGGGCAGCGTCTGTTTTTT. Residues: CASSESRGQRLFF.

This chain links TRBV11-2 with TRBJ2-3, with D perhaps matching TRBD1 (5 bases). V dropped 1 base and J dropped 0 bases, with 8 bases sitting between them. Germline loops: CDR1 SGHAT, CDR2 FQNNGV. This CDR3 region has 15 residues. The CDR3 nucleotides read TGTGCCAGCAGCTTAGCAGGGTATAGCACAGATACGCAGTATTTT. Its translation is CASSLAGYSTDTQYF. The full variable domain, with the rest looked up from reference TRBV11-2 and TRBJ2-3, is EAGVAQSPRYKIIEKRQSVAFWCNPISGHATLYWYQQILGQGPKLLIQFQNNGVVDDSQLPKDRFSAERLKGVDSTLKIQPAKLEDSAVYLCASSLAGYSTDTQYFGPGTRLTVL.

The chain joins TRBV6-5 to TRBJ2-1; maybe TRBD2 (6 bases). The CDR3 runs 16 residues. Per the germline V gene, CDR1 is MNHEY and CDR2 is SVGAGI. Trimming pared 2 bases from V and 0 bases from J, leaving 11 bases between. The DNA of the CDR3 is TGTGCCAGCAGTTACGCGGGGATGAGCTCCTACAATGAGCAGTTCTTC. It specifies CASSYAGMSSYNEQFF.

The J gene is TRBJ1-5, the V gene TRBV7-2; D gene ambiguous. The CDR3 contains 15 residues. V lost 3 bases and J 1 base, leaving 10 bases between the germline ends. Per germline, CDR1 SGHTA and CDR2 FQGNSA. In DNA form, the CDR3 reads TGTGCCAGCAGCTTGGGTAGACACAGCAATCAGCCCCAGCATTTT. This encodes CASSLGRHSNQPQHF.

The chain employs TRBV7-9 and TRBJ2-5, with D possibly being TRBD2 (6 bases). The CDR3 spans 15 residues. Germline V gives CDR1 SEHNR, CDR2 FQNEAQ (reference sequence). V was shortened by 5 bases and J by 2 bases, with 15 bases between the two germline ends. Here the CDR3 reads CASSQALGGQETQYF. The CDR3 coding sequence is TGTGCCAGCAGCCAGGCGTTAGGAGGGCAAGAGACCCAGTACTTC.

The chain joins TRBV7-9 to TRBJ1-2; 8 bases agree with TRBD1. The CDR3 consists of 13 residues. From germline, CDR1 is SEHNR and CDR2 FQNEAQ (reference sequence). The ends lost 5 bases at V and 6 bases at J; junction bases unmatched: 5. The CDR3 spells CASSKTGVDGYTF. Written as DNA, the CDR3 is TGTGCCAGCAGCAAGACAGGGGTGGATGGCTACACCTTC.

The chain is built from TRBV27 and TRBJ2-3; 12 bases are shared with TRBD2. Germline V gene sequence: CDR1 MNHEY, CDR2 SMNVEV (reference sequence). The CDR3 totals 18 residues. V gave up 6 bases and J gave up 1 base; unmatched junction bases: 11. CDR3 amino acids: CASSPLLTSGGRTDTQYF. In DNA form, the CDR3 reads TGTGCCAGCAGCCCTCTCCTAACTAGCGGGGGGCGCACAGATACGCAGTATTTT.

The V gene is TRBV11-3, the J gene TRBJ2-1, with a possible D match to TRBD2 (5 bases). The CDR3 runs 12 residues. Between the trimmed V and J ends, which lost 5 bases and 7 bases, there was a span of 9 bases. CDR1 SGHNT and CDR2 YENEEA come from the germline V gene. DNA of the CDR3: TGTGCCAGCAGCGGTCGGGATAATGAGCAGTTCTTC. Its protein is CASSGRDNEQFF.

This chain uses TRBV3-1 (or the pseudogene TRBV3-2) with TRBJ1-2, with 7 bases that match TRBD1. Germline-derived CDR1 and CDR2 are LGHDT and YNNKEL (reference sequence). Trimming removed 0 bases from V and 2 bases from J; junction bases left unmatched: 3. The CDR3 has 15 residues. The CDR3, as DNA: TGTGCCAGCAGCCAAGAGCGGACAGGAAACTATGGCTACACCTTC. Protein sequence: CASSQERTGNYGYTF.

This rearrangement joins TRBV29-1 to TRBJ2-5, with 8 bases matching TRBD1. With V trimmed by 3 bases and J by 4 bases, 7 bases remained unmatched. The CDR3 is made up of 14 amino acids. Germline V gene sequence: CDR1 SQVTM, CDR2 ANQGSEA. The CDR3 coding sequence is TGCAGCGTTGACGCAGGGGGCGCGTCAGAGACCCAGTACTTC. It is translated as CSVDAGGASETQYF.

This chain joins TRBV7-2 and TRBJ2-7, with 11 positions matching TRBD2. V shed 2 bases and J 12 bases; nucleotides not matched to a gene: 15. The germline gives CDR1 SGHTA, CDR2 FQGNSA. The CDR3 contains 16 residues. As DNA, the CDR3 is TGTGCCAGCAGCTTATCTGGATCCGCACTAGCGGGGGTCCGGTACTTC. Amino acids: CASSLSGSALAGVRYF.

The V call is TRBV7-2, the J call TRBJ2-2; D remains ambiguous. Trimming left V 1 base short and J 2 bases short, with 5 bases between. The CDR3 spans 14 residues. The germline gives CDR1 SGHTA, CDR2 FQGNSA. CDR3 residues: CASSLGLNTGELFF. In nucleotides, the CDR3 is TGTGCCAGCAGCTTAGGCCTAAACACCGGGGAGCTGTTTTTT.

The genes are TRBV28 and TRBJ1-2; D ambiguous. The germline V and J ends were trimmed by 5 bases and 4 bases, with 8 bases remaining between them. The CDR3 sequence is 12 residues long. CDR1 is MDHEN and CDR2 is SYDVKM in the germline V gene. DNA of the CDR3: TGTGCCAGCAGTCCCACATCCTATGGCTACACCTTC. As protein: CASSPTSYGYTF.

This CDR3 reads CASSERGQGVNTIYF. In DNA, the CDR3 is TGTGCCAGCAGTGAACGGGGACAGGGTGTGAACACCATATATTTT. The rearrangement joins TRBV2 to TRBJ1-3; 9 bases line up with TRBD1. The CDR3 is 15 residues long. Per germline, CDR1 SNHLY and CDR2 FYNNEI. The V gene end was trimmed by 2 bases and the J gene end by 7 bases; junction bases not matched to a gene: 6.

The chain employs TRBV7-2 and TRBJ1-4, with D possibly being TRBD1 (5 bases). Germline V CDR1 and CDR2: SGHTA, FQGNSA. V was clipped by 2 bases and J by 8 bases, with 12 bases between them. This CDR3 is built from 14 residues. This CDR3 reads CASSLPGQAEKLFF. The CDR3 DNA sequence: TGTGCCAGCAGCTTACCTGGACAAGCCGAAAAACTGTTTTTT.

This chain links TRBV11-2 with TRBJ2-2; 11 bases line up with TRBD1. The CDR3 is 16 amino acids. CDR1 is SGHAT and CDR2 is FQNNGV in the germline V gene. Trimming at V came to 5 bases and at J to 6 bases, leaving 8 bases not matched to a gene. The CDR3 sequence is CASSQRGGQGAGELFF. The CDR3 nucleotides are TGTGCCAGCAGCCAAAGAGGGGGACAGGGGGCCGGGGAGCTGTTTTTT.

V and J are TRBV6-6 and TRBJ1-2; 9 bases line up with TRBD1. The CDR3 is 15 amino acids. The V and J ends lost 4 bases and 4 bases, in that order; junction bases with no gene match: 7. CDR1 is MNHNY and CDR2 is SVGAGI in the germline V gene (reference sequence). The CDR3 DNA reads as TGTGCCAGCAGTTCCCTACAGGGGGCGGGCTATGGCTACACCTTC. As protein: CASSSLQGAGYGYTF.

The V gene is TRBV13, the J gene TRBJ2-7, with TRBD1 matching 8 bases. The germline V gene encodes CDR1 PRHDT and CDR2 FYEKMQ (reference sequence). The junction had 3 bases not matched to a gene; V was cut back by 3 bases and J by 2 bases. The length of the CDR3 is 14 residues. The CDR3 is CASSFGTGTYEQYF. The CDR3 nucleotides are TGTGCCAGCAGCTTCGGGACAGGTACCTACGAGCAGTACTTC.

The chain couples TRBV19 to TRBJ2-7; no firm D call. Per the germline V gene, CDR1 is LNHDA and CDR2 is SQIVND (reference sequence). The CDR3 contains 14 residues. V was trimmed by 6 bases and J by 0 bases, leaving 12 bases between them. The CDR3 region is CASRPKQSSYEQYF. The CDR3 DNA reads as TGTGCCAGTAGACCAAAACAGAGCTCCTACGAGCAGTACTTC.